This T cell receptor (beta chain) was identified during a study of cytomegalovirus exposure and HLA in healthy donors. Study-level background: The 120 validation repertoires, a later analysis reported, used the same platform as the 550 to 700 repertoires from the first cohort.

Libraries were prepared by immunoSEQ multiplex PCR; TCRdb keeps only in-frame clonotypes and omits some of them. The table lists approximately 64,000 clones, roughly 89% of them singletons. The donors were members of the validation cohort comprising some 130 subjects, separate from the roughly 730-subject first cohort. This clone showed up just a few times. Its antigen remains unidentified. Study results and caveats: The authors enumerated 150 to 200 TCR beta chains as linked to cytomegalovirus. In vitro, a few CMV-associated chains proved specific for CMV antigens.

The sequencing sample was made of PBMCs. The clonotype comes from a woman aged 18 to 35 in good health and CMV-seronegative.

CDR3 residues: CASSELAGGHEQYF. In nucleotides, the CDR3 is TGCGCCAGCAGTGAACTAGCGGGAGGTCACGAGCAGTACTTC. The chain has TRBV10-1 and TRBJ2-7; 12 nucleotides align to TRBD2. This CDR3 spans 14 amino acids. The junction had 2 bases not matched to a gene; V was cut back by 3 bases and J by 5 bases. CDR1 is WNHNN, CDR2 SYGVQD, per germline (reference sequence).